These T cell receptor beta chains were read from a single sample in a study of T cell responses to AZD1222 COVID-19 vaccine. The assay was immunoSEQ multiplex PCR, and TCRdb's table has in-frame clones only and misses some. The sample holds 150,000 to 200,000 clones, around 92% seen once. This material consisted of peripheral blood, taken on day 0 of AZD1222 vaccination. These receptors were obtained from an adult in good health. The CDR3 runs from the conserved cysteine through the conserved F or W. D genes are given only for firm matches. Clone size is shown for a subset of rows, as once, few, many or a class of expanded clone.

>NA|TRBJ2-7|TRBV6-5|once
TGTGCCAGCAGCCCCGGAGAGGACTACGAGCAGTACTTC
CASSPGEDYEQYF
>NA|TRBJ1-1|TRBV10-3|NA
TGTGCCATCAGTCTAGCGGGGCTGGAAGCTTTCTTT
CAISLAGLEAFF
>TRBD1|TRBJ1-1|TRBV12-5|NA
TGTGCTAGTGGTTTCGGGGACAGGGCCACTGAAGCTTTCTTT
CASGFGDRATEAFF
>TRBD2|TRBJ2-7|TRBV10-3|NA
TGTGCCATCAGCTTTGGACTAGCGGGACGAGCGACCTACGAGCAGTACTTC
CAISFGLAGRATYEQYF
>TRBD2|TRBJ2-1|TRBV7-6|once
TGTGCCAGCAGTTCCGTTGCCGGGACTAGCGGGAGTTGGTGGCAAAATGAGCAGTTCTTC
CASSSVAGTSGSWWQNEQFF
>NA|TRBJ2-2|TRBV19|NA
TGTGCCAGTAGTAGGGCCCTCAGGACCGGGGAGCTGTTTTTT
CASSRALRTGELFF
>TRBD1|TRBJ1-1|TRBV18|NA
TGTGCCAGCTCACCGACAGGGGGCCCCCCGAACACTGAAGCTTTCTTT
CASSPTGGPPNTEAFF
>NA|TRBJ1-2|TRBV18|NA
TGTGCCAGCTCACCACCGAGGGGTGGACATGGCTACACCTTC
CASSPPRGGHGYTF
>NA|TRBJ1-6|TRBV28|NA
TGTGCCAGCAGTCCAAAGGGGCGCCCCGATTCACCCCTCCACTTT
CASSPKGRPDSPLHF
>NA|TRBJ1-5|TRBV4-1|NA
TGCGCCAGCAGCCAGTTGGGCCTCAGGGAGAGAGACCAGCCCCAGCATTTT
CASSQLGLRERDQPQHF
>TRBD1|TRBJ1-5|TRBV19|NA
TGTGCCAGTAGTATTGACAGGGGGGGGAATCAGCCCCAGCATTTT
CASSIDRGGNQPQHF
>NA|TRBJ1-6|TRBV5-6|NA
TGTGCCAGCAGCTTGGGCGGGAATTCACCCCTCCACTTT
CASSLGGNSPLHF
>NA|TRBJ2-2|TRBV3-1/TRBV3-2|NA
TGTGCCAGCAGCCAAGGGGAACTTCTGAACACCGGGGAGCTGTTTTTT
CASSQGELLNTGELFF
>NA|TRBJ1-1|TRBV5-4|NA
TGTGCCAGCAGCTTCTCAGCGTCGAACACTGAAGCTTTCTTT
CASSFSASNTEAFF
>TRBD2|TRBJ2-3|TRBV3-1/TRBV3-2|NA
TGTGCCAGCAGCCAAGATTTCGGACTAGCGGGCACAGATACGCAGTATTTT
CASSQDFGLAGTDTQYF
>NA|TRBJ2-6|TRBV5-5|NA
TGTGCCAGCAGCGGACTGACAGACTCTGGGGCCAACGTCCTGACTTTC
CASSGLTDSGANVLTF
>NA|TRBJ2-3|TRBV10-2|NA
TGCGCCAGCAGTGAGGCCAGCGCAGGGACAGATACGCAGTATTTT
CASSEASAGTDTQYF
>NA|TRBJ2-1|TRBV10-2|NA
TGCGCCAGCAGTGGCTTGAGTGACCTCTCCTACAATGAGCAGTTCTTC
CASSGLSDLSYNEQFF
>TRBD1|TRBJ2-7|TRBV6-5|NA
TGTGCCAGCAGTTATTGGACAGGGGACTACGAGCAGTACTTC
CASSYWTGDYEQYF
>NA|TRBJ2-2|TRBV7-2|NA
TGTGCCAGCAGCCCACTAGGATCCGGGGAGCTGTTTTTT
CASSPLGSGELFF
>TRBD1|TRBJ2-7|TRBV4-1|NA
TGCGCCAGCAGCCAAACGGACAGGGGGCTATACGAGCAGTACTTC
CASSQTDRGLYEQYF
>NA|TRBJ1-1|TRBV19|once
TGTGCCAGTAGTGGACTGATGAACACTGAAGCTTTCTTT
CASSGLMNTEAFF
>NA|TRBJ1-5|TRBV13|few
TGTGCCAGCAGCCCTCGGGGCAGGGGAGGCTTGCAGCCCCAGCATTTT
CASSPRGRGGLQPQHF
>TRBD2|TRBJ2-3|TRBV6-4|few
TGTGCCAGCAGTGTAACTAGCGGGGGGGCAGATACGCAGTATTTT
CASSVTSGGADTQYF
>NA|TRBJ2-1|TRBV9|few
TGTGCCAGCAGCGTAAGAACCGGTGGGGGTATTAGGGAGCAGTTCTTC
CASSVRTGGGIREQFF
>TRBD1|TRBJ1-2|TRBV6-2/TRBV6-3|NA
TGTGCCAGCAGCACCGGGACAGGGGCTTCGGGTGGCTACACCTTC
CASSTGTGASGGYTF
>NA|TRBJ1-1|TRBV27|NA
TGTGCCAGCAGTAAAGAAACAGGTATGAACACTGAAGCTTTCTTT
CASSKETGMNTEAFF
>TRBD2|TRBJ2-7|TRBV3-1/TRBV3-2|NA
TGTGCCAGCAGCCAAGATTTCGCTAGCGGGGCCTACGAGCAGTACTTC
CASSQDFASGAYEQYF
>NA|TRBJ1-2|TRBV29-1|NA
TGCAGCGTTGAAGGTGAGGGGCAGGCATATGGCTACACCTTC
CSVEGEGQAYGYTF
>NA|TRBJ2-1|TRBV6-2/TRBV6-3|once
TGTGCCAGCAGCCAATCTAGCTCCTACAATGAGCAGTTCTTC
CASSQSSSYNEQFF
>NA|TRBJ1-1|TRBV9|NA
TGTGCCAGCAGCGCAACAAAGAACACTGAAGCTTTCTTT
CASSATKNTEAFF
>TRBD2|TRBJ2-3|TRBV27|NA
TGTGCCAGCAGTTTCCTTCATAAGACTAGCCGGCTTAGCACAGATACGCAGTATTTT
CASSFLHKTSRLSTDTQYF
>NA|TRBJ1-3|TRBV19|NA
TGTGCCAGTAGAGATTACTCTGGAAACACCATATATTTT
CASRDYSGNTIYF
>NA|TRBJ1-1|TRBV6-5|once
TGTGCCAGCAGTTACTCGACTGAAGCTTTCTTT
CASSYSTEAFF
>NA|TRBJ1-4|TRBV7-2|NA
TGTGCCAGCAGCGTGGACGGTGCAACTAATGAAAAACTGTTTTTT
CASSVDGATNEKLFF
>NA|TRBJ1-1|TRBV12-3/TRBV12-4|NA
TGTGCCAGCAGTTTCGGAGACAGCACTGAAGCTTTCTTT
CASSFGDSTEAFF
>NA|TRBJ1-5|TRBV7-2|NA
TGTGCCAGCAGCCCCATGAATCAGCCCCAGCATTTT
CASSPMNQPQHF
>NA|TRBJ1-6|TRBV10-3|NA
TGTGCCATCAGTGAGTCACGGGAATTAAATTCACCCCTCCACTTT
CAISESRELNSPLHF